This is a list of T cell receptor beta chains from one sample in a study of T cells expressing NK-cell markers. TCRdb re-called the 5' RACE reads; every CDR3 protein appears as one record, without DNA. The repertoire table contains around 260,000 distinct CDR3 sequences. The source material was blood T cells: a sorted CD56 or NKG2C T cell subset, CD4+ or CD8+ T cells, or bulk PBMC T cells (not recorded which). These TCRs come from a woman aged 18 to 75 in good health. Each CDR3 is given with its conserved first and last residue. Each record gives: clone size, CDR3 length, V gene, J gene, CDR3 protein. Expanded clones are given a class, and other clones once, few, many or no size at all.

-	14	TRBV20-1	TRBJ1-6	CSARAQVINSPLHF
-	15	TRBV30	TRBJ1-6	CAWSVWTGDNSPLHF
-	13	TRBV11-2	TRBJ1-2	CASSLDLGYGYTF
-	15	TRBV5-1	TRBJ1-2	CASSLLPGESYGYTF
-	13	TRBV29-1	TRBJ1-1	CSVGRVLNTEAFF
-	14	TRBV5-1	TRBJ2-1	CASSQSGRYNEQFF
-	17	TRBV7-2	TRBJ2-2	CASSWGGRLAPTGELFF
-	13	TRBV12-3/TRBV12-4	TRBJ2-2	CASSFANTGELFF
-	11	TRBV6-1	TRBJ2-3	CASTSTDTQYF
-	15	TRBV6-5	TRBJ1-2	CASSYSKWGNYGYTF
-	13	TRBV29-1	TRBJ1-4	CSVDAGTHEKLFF
-	15	TRBV7-2	TRBJ2-1	CASSSSGPSYNEQFF
-	14	TRBV12-3/TRBV12-4	TRBJ2-7	CASSFAGKPYEQYF
-	16	TRBV7-2	TRBJ1-2	CASLGRWQGLRYGYTF
-	13	TRBV12-3/TRBV12-4	TRBJ2-1	CASSLDLHNEQFF
-	13	TRBV5-1	TRBJ2-3	CASHSGGPDTQYF
-	14	TRBV6-2/TRBV6-3	TRBJ1-5	CASSYRGPNQPQHF
-	16	TRBV9	TRBJ1-2	CASTSDRRGSNYGYTF
-	13	TRBV29-1	TRBJ2-6	CSVDSSGANVLTF
-	15	TRBV4-2	TRBJ1-1	CASSHPKGPNTEAFF
-	15	TRBV29-1	TRBJ1-3	CSVVQPGQGLNTIYF
-	16	TRBV7-2	TRBJ2-3	CASSLASGRAQDTQYF
-	15	TRBV11-2	TRBJ2-5	CASSNRDRHQETQYF
-	16	TRBV12-3/TRBV12-4	TRBJ2-2	CASSPGLAGGFGELFF
-	15	TRBV14	TRBJ2-7	CASSQGLAGVGEQYF
-	15	TRBV7-2	TRBJ1-1	CASSWGGGIKTEAFF
-	15	TRBV7-6	TRBJ2-5	CASSLAGRLQETQYF
-	12	TRBV20-1	TRBJ2-4	CSASGAWNIQYF
-	14	TRBV27	TRBJ2-7	CASSPRPTSYEQYF
-	14	TRBV10-3	TRBJ1-1	CAISIRVFDTEAFF
-	15	TRBV7-2	TRBJ1-2	CASSLGGVGVYGYTF
-	12	TRBV20-1	TRBJ2-7	CSARVGWNEQYF
-	13	TRBV9	TRBJ1-5	CASAFGPNQPQHF
-	18	TRBV7-3	TRBJ2-3	CASSLTSKGAGNTDTQYF
-	18	TRBV5-1	TRBJ2-1	CASSFLGRHTSDGNEQFF
-	14	TRBV7-2	TRBJ1-1	CASSLLALNTEAFF
-	13	TRBV7-2	TRBJ2-5	CASRPERKETQYF
-	13	TRBV12-3/TRBV12-4	TRBJ1-5	CASSQGSNQPQHF
-	12	TRBV29-1	TRBJ2-3	CSVPSPGDTQYF
-	14	TRBV7-2	TRBJ1-1	CASRAGGGRTEAFF
-	15	TRBV7-9	TRBJ2-1	CASSSPGGTYNEQFF
-	14	TRBV5-1	TRBJ2-7	CASSLIGTAYEQYF
medium-sized	12	TRBV5-1	TRBJ2-1	CASSYLYNEQFF
-	16	TRBV7-2	TRBJ2-1	CASSTAGVSSYNEQFF
-	16	TRBV6-1	TRBJ2-7	CASSAKIMGLAVEQYF
-	16	TRBV19	TRBJ1-1	CASSKGSYGMNTEAFF
-	14	TRBV11-2	TRBJ1-2	CASSAGQGGHGYTF
-	15	TRBV12-3/TRBV12-4	TRBJ1-2	CASRTGTGGDYGYTF
-	11	TRBV3-1	TRBJ1-4	CASSQVEKLFF
-	16	TRBV7-9	TRBJ2-7	CASSLSRFPSTYEQYF
-	15	TRBV4-3	TRBJ2-4	CASSQEGSQGNIQYF
-	15	TRBV5-1	TRBJ2-2	CASSASGANTGELFF
-	14	TRBV12-3/TRBV12-4	TRBJ2-7	CASSLGQGVAEQYF
-	13	TRBV28	TRBJ2-3	CASSRDSTDTQYF
-	15	TRBV6-2/TRBV6-3	TRBJ2-1	CASSFSRTSYNEQFF
-	13	TRBV6-6	TRBJ2-5	CASSYYGGETQYF
-	15	TRBV7-9	TRBJ1-1	CASSTTQGRNTEAFF